The entry below gives a single T cell receptor (beta chain) sequence along with its context. In this sample, this clone turned up a few times. Its antigen is not yet known. Base qualities are not provided; no much larger clone lies one nucleotide away. Genomic DNA was extracted from sorted cells with the Quick-DNA Microprep Kit. TCRbeta DNA was amplified with the immunoSEQ hsTCRbeta kit following the manufacturer's protocol. An Illumina MiSeq instrument was used to sequence the TCRbeta libraries. In the authors' own workflow: Following removal of out-of-frame sequences, more than 2,000,000 distinct TCRbeta sequences were retained, with an average of roughly 70,000 per individual. Each individual was scored using the number of some 150 previously reported CMV-associated TCRbeta sequences that the individual carried and the total number of productive distinct TCRbeta sequences. A beta-binomial model was reimplemented in Python, and scikit-learn random forests with default parameters were trained on US cohort data. Classifier performance on the Belgian cohort was summarized as median AUC with percentile confidence intervals over 10,000 bootstrap iterations. TCRdb provides this immuneACCESS table in a form limited to in-frame rearrangements. Some clones are lacking; in checked studies, under half of them reflect an unresolved V gene, and why the rest are absent is not known. The D gene and trimming were derived from the DNA, and the V and J assignments and clone size from that table. The sample table contains roughly 60,000 clones; only one count was recorded for approximately 80% of them. The ten largest clones represent 0.88% of the sample.

Looking up the germline V gene yields CDR1 LGHNT and CDR2 FRNRAP. Reading from cysteine to phenylalanine, the CDR3 counts 15 amino acids. Only CDR3 DNA is held: 45 bases, read in frame from base 1. The trim is 1 base for V and 2 bases for J, with a gap of 9 bases between the germline ends. This entry belongs to a study of memory CD4+ T cells and cytomegalovirus serostatus (dated by TCRdb to the late 2010s). About the full investigation: The cohort included around 35 healthy adults from Belgium, of whom 9 were CMV seropositive and about 25 were CMV seronegative. The study sequenced CD4+ memory TCRbeta repertoires of a Belgian cohort with known cytomegalovirus serostatus to replicate a published TCR-based CMV serostatus classifier.

The research as a whole found: Among the 160 or so previously reported CMV-associated TCRbeta sequences, approximately 70 showed up in the CD4+ memory repertoires, with each one found in between one and five individuals. The results were interpreted as suggesting that the CMV-associated TCR signature is largely present in the CD4+ memory repertoire. Unlike the original study, which covered naive and memory CD4+ and CD8+ populations, the Belgian study sequenced only CD4+CD45RO+ memory cells. On the Belgian cohort, the classifier based on the original framework reached a median bootstrapped AUC of about 0.95, with a 95% CI of 0.76-1.00. For CMV serostatus prediction, a median bootstrapped AUC of 0.95 was reached with the original framework, and a median bootstrapped AUC of about 0.91 was reached with a US-trained random forest.

A FACSAria II was used to sort memory CD4+ T cells, defined as single viable CD3+CD4+CD8-CD45RO+ cells. CMV serostatus was determined with a Roche Elecsys assay detecting serum IgG against CMV pp150, pp28, p38 and p52. Following thawing, total CD4+ T cells were enriched through positive selection using CD4 magnetic microbeads. The samples came from a different study that was designed specifically to examine the CD4+ T cell memory repertoire. Peripheral blood mononuclear cells were isolated and cryopreserved according to standard operating procedures, and serum was stored at -80 degrees C. The staining used CD3-PerCP (BW264/56), CD4-APC (RPA-T4), CD45RO-PE (UCHT1) and CD8-Pacific Orange (3B5) antibodies, and Sytox blue was used to exclude non-viable cells.

This receptor was taken from an adult in good health and CMV-seronegative. The sample consisted of memory CD4+ T cells from blood. Here the chain combines TRBV12-5 and TRBJ1-3; TRBD1 might be the D gene, on 6 matching bases. CDR3 region: CASGLEGGAGNTIYF. The nucleotide sequence is given as TGTGCTAGTGGTTTGGAAGGGGGGGCTGGAAACACCATATATTTT.